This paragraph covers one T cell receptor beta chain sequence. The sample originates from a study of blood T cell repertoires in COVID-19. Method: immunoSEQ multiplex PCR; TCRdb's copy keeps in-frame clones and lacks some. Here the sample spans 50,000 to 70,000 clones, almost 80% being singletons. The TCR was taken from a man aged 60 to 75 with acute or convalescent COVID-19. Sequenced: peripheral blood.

The CDR3 sequence is CASSEVGGLDGYTF. For the CDR3, the DNA is TGTGCCAGCAGTGAGGTCGGGGGACTTGATGGCTACACCTTC. The chain carries TRBV7-9 and TRBJ1-2; TRBD1 is a possible D gene (5 bases). Trimming stripped 6 bases from V and 6 bases from J, with 17 bases between. The CDR3 has 14 residues. CDR1 is SEHNR, CDR2 FQNEAQ, per germline (reference sequence). Variable domain in full (rest from reference TRBV7-9 and TRBJ1-2): DTGVSQNPRHKITKRGQNVTFRCDPISEHNRLYWYRQTLGQGPEFLTYFQNEAQLEKSRLLSDRFSAERPKGSFSTLEIQRTEQGDSAMYLCASSEVGGLDGYTFGSGTRLTVV.